This T cell receptor beta chain was obtained from a study of human T cells and chemical hapten exposure. This clonotype was seen ten or more times. Its antigen is currently unknown. Germline V lookup: CDR1 MGHDK, CDR2 SYGVNS. The CDR3 consists of 15 residues. With V trimmed by 2 bases and J by 7 bases, 7 bases remained unmatched. Unique molecular identifiers were attached to individual cDNA molecules during library preparation. Original handling: Samples had a median of about 95,000 TCRs, ranging about 20,000 to 750,000. In TCRdb, the RACE reads were re-called with MiXCR into one record per CDR3 protein. TCRdb, not the authors, supplied the V and J calls. The profile covers 130,000 or so distinct CDR3 sequences, with about 8.2% appearing a single time and around 1.7% taken by the ten largest. This sample's time point: healthy volunteer bleed at 2 weeks. Unfractionated whole blood was the source from which total RNA was extracted.

Whole-study results and caveats: After DPC sensitization, TCRs above 1 in 1000 frequency showed no change.

The genes are TRBV25-1 and TRBJ1-4, with 7 bases fitting TRBD1. This TCR came from a male donor in good health. Some clones in this sample may be carry-over from other donors' samples. Sequenced material: whole blood. Written as DNA, the CDR3 is TGTGCCAGCAGTGAAGCCGGGACAGCAGGTGAAAAACTGTTTTTT. Amino acids: CASSEAGTAGEKLFF.